These 9 T cell receptor beta chains were sequenced from one sample in a study of vaccination and CD4 T cells after COVID-19. Sample treatment: roughly nine-day PBMC culture with coronavirus spike peptide pools or control peptides (ViraFEST assay). The Oncomine TCR Beta short-read assay generated sequence data from the DNA of cultured CD4+ T cells. Using its own MiXCR run on the PCR reads, TCRdb lists one record per CDR3 protein. Among over 15,000 distinct CDR3 sequences listed, approximately 50% were seen once. The antigens for these receptors are not known. The sample was CD4+ T cells from blood, cultured in vitro, taken before SARS-CoV-2 vaccination. Receptor source: a human donor who had recovered from COVID-19.

The CDR3, as DNA: TGTGCCAGCAGTGGTCAGGGCAGGGACGCTTTCTTT. It codes for CASSGQGRDAFF. This chain uses TRBV6-1 with TRBJ1-1, with D possibly being TRBD1 (5 bases). Germline V gene sequence: CDR1 MNHNS, CDR2 SASEGT. With 4 bases removed from V and 11 bases from J, the gap between germline ends came to 14 bases. CDR3 length: 12 residues.

This clonotype showed up just a few times. This chain connects TRBV20-1 to TRBJ2-5, with a tentative D call TRBD2 (5 bases). The germline V and J ends were trimmed by 8 bases and 0 bases, with 13 bases remaining between them. From germline, CDR1 is DFQATT and CDR2 SNEGSKA (reference sequence). The CDR3 runs to 13 residues. In DNA form, the CDR3 reads TGCAGTCCCGCTCCGGGGTACCAAGAGACCCAGTACTTC. This gives the protein CSPAPGYQETQYF.

The table lists this clonotype with a few counts. The genes are TRBV25-1 and TRBJ2-7, with a tentative D call TRBD2 (6 bases). Trimming removed 1 base from V and 3 bases from J, with 16 bases in between. Germline V CDR1 and CDR2: MGHDK, SYGVNS. This CDR3 has 16 amino acids. CDR3 protein: CASSESTFAGLYEQYF. CDR3 DNA sequence: TGTGCCAGCAGTGAATCCACGTTTGCGGGACTCTACGAGCAGTACTTC.

This sequence joins TRBV5-1 and TRBJ2-3; unclear D gene. The CDR3 loop spans 11 amino acids. Between the trimmed V and J ends, which lost 0 bases and 7 bases, there was a span of 3 bases. CDR1 and CDR2 (germline): SGHRS, YFSETQ. This chain's CDR3 is CASSLENTQYF. The CDR3 nucleotides read TGCGCCAGCAGCTTGGAGAATACGCAGTATTTT.

The V and J genes are TRBV7-2 and TRBJ2-3; 11 bases line up with TRBD2. V lost 1 base to trimming and J lost 6 bases; unmatched junction nucleotides: 6. This CDR3 is 16 amino acids long. Germline loops: CDR1 SGHTA, CDR2 FQGNSA. CDR3 coding DNA: TGTGCCAGCAGCTTAGTCACTAGCGGGAGTTTGGATACGCAGTATTTT. Protein product: CASSLVTSGSLDTQYF.

The chain combines TRBV11-2 with TRBJ2-7; D is uncertain. The CDR3 totals 13 residues. V shed 5 bases and J shed 4 bases, with 12 bases lying between them. Germline V gene data show CDR1 as SGHAT and CDR2 as FQNNGV. DNA for the CDR3: TGTGCCAGCAGCCCCAATTCCGGGTACGAGCAGTACTTC. Protein sequence: CASSPNSGYEQYF.

This clonotype is deemed medium-sized. The chain couples TRBV2 to TRBJ2-2, with 8 bases fitting TRBD2. CDR1 and CDR2 (germline): SNHLY, FYNNEI. The V segment lost 5 bases and the J segment 6 bases; nucleotides outside the gene matches: 5. This CDR3 spans 14 amino acids. The CDR3 spells CASSQRERAGELFF. The CDR3 nucleotides read TGTGCCAGCAGTCAGCGGGAGAGGGCCGGGGAGCTGTTTTTT.

In DNA, the CDR3 is TGCGCCAGCAGCTACCAAGGGGGCTACGAGCAGTACTTC. This gives the protein CASSYQGGYEQYF. The V and J genes are TRBV5-1 and TRBJ2-7, with D possibly TRBD1 on 6 matching bases. The CDR3 is 13 amino acids. Trimming cost V 3 bases and J 3 bases, with 10 bases left between them. The germline V gene encodes CDR1 SGHRS and CDR2 YFSETQ.

This rearrangement joins TRBV12-3 or TRBV12-4 to TRBJ1-2; 7 positions match TRBD1. The trim removed 1 base at V and 6 bases at J, leaving 11 bases unmatched. CDR3 length: 16 amino acids. The CDR3 coding sequence is TGTGCCAGCAGTTTAGTGTCAGGGGGGCCCAAGGATGGCTACACCTTC. This codes for CASSLVSGGPKDGYTF.